This T cell receptor beta chain was sequenced for a study of TIL therapy for anti-PD-1-resistant metastatic lung cancer. Time point of the sample: pre-treatment sample, taken before nivolumab and TIL therapy. The tumor samples were excised metastases, mostly pleural nodules or supraclavicular lymph nodes. This CDR3 spans 16 amino acids. In germline, CDR1 is MNHEY, CDR2 SVGAGI. V was trimmed by 2 bases and J by 5 bases, leaving 16 bases between them. Sequencing used immunoSEQ v3. Here immunoSEQ multiplex PCR was the method, and the copy in TCRdb shows in-frame clones only, minus some. The sample contains about 50,000 clones, less than 75% of which appear only once.

The clonotype comes from a person between 25 and 79 years old with non-small cell lung cancer. Sequences were derived from tumor tissue, sampled at baseline. J is TRBJ2-1 and V is TRBV6-5, with D possibly matching TRBD2 (6 bases). The CDR3, as DNA: TGTGCCAGCAGTTACGGTCTGATGCGGGGCAACAATGAGCAGTTCTTC. Translating it yields CASSYGLMRGNNEQFF.